This TCR beta chain was found in a study of T-cell reconstitution after alpha-beta-depleted transplantation in children. General study findings and limits: Roughly two months post-transplant, alpha-beta T cells reportedly originated from several hundred graft clones that had expanded. Recipient T cells and thymic progenitors that survived were the source of the high TCRbeta diversity seen at day 60 in some patients. T cells produced anew were the main source of T-cell counts and diversity one year after transplant.

This sample's TCRbeta library carried unique molecular identifier barcodes. One entry per CDR3 protein results from TCRdb running MiXCR on the PCR reads. The sample consists of 200,000 to 250,000 distinct CDR3 sequences, roughly 8.2% of them appearing once. The V gene's germline CDR1 is MGHRA and CDR2 YSYEKL. The CDR3 is 16 amino acids. V lost 0 bases, J lost 3 bases, and 12 bases lay in between. This clonotype has just a few counts. Its target is not known. The input for sequencing was PBMCs, mostly from graft donor cells, taken 180 days after TCRalphabeta/CD19-depleted stem cell transplant. The rearrangement joins TRBV4-1 to TRBJ2-1; D perhaps matches TRBD2 (6 bases). The origin of this receptor is a male patient between 10 and 17 years old who had a stem cell transplant for acute lymphoblastic leukemia, so the T cells may come from the graft donor. Written as DNA, the CDR3 is TGCGCCAGCAGCCAAGACCTGCGGGGTGACTACAATGAGCAGTTCTTC. It yields the protein CASSQDLRGDYNEQFF.